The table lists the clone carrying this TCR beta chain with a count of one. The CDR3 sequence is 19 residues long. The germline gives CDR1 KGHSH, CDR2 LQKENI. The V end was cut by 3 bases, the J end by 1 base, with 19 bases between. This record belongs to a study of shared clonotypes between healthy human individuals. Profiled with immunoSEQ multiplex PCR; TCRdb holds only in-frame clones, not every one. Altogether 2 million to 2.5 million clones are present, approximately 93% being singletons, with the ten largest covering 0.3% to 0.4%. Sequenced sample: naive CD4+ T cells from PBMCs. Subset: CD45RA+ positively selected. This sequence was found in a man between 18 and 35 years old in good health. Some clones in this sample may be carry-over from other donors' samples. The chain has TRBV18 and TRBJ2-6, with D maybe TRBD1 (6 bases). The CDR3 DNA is TGTGCCAGCTCACCTAGACAGGTTGGGGCGGCTTCTGGGGCCAACGTCCTGACTTTC. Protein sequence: CASSPRQVGAASGANVLTF.